This T cell receptor beta chain is drawn from a study of cytomegalovirus exposure and HLA in healthy donors. Trimming removed 5 bases from V and 7 bases from J; junction bases left unmatched: 13. Germline assignment: CDR1 SGDLS and CDR2 YYNGEE. CDR3 length equals 16 residues. Findings and limits, study-wide: CMV antigen specificity of a few CMV-associated chains was confirmed in vitro.

Details on this clone: Its antigen is undetermined.

Using immunoSEQ multiplex PCR, the repertoire was profiled, and TCRdb retains in-frame clones only, with some absent. The table includes approximately 73,000 clones, 85% to 95% detected once. The chain uses TRBV9 and TRBJ2-1; 9 bases align to TRBD2. Sequenced input: PBMCs. This clonotype was obtained from a man aged 18 to 29 in good health and CMV-seronegative. CDR3 in amino acids: CASSPSGGGALNEQFF. The CDR3 DNA is TGTGCCAGCAGTCCCTCGGGCGGGGGGGCCCTGAATGAGCAGTTCTTC.